Presented here are 2 T cell receptor beta chains from one specimen sequenced in a study of blood T cell repertoires in COVID-19. Assay: immunoSEQ multiplex PCR; the TCRdb copy retains only in-frame clones and omits some. The profile shows 250,000 or so clones, approximately 86% of them singletons. The sample was peripheral blood. The receptor set was obtained from a man between 40 and 49 years old with active or convalescent COVID-19.

The table lists this clone with a count of one. The J gene is TRBJ1-2, the V gene TRBV24-1; the D is unclear. CDR3 length: 12 residues. The germline V gene has CDR1 KGHDR and CDR2 SFDVKD. The ends were cut back, 6 bases at V and 8 bases at J, with 12 bases in the middle. This chain's CDR3 is CATSRSYVGYTF. The CDR3 region has the DNA TGTGCCACCAGTAGGAGCTATGTCGGCTACACCTTC.

In its sample, this clone was seen a few times. The rearrangement joins TRBV9 to TRBJ1-3; 7 positions match TRBD1. CDR3 size: 14 residues. Trimming removed 3 bases from V and 4 bases from J; junction bases left unmatched: 4. Germline CDR1 SGDLS, CDR2 YYNGEE. The DNA of the CDR3 is TGTGCCAGCAGCGGAGGGGGCTCCGGAAACACCATATATTTT. Protein product: CASSGGGSGNTIYF.